The 14 T cell receptor beta chains below come from one sample, sequenced in a study of blood T cell repertoires in COVID-19. Generated by immunoSEQ multiplex PCR, the TCRdb table keeps only in-frame clones and is missing some. The data show about 210,000 clones, with 88% seen just once and just over 0.7% held by the top ten. Material for sequencing was peripheral blood. These receptors were obtained from a man between 40 and 49 years old with acute or convalescent COVID-19.

This sequence joins TRBV5-1 and TRBJ2-2, with D tentatively TRBD1 (5 bases). This CDR3 comprises 15 residues. From germline, CDR1 is SGHRS and CDR2 YFSETQ. Trimming stripped 2 bases from V and 4 bases from J, with 12 bases between. The CDR3 DNA is TGCGCCAGCAGCTTAGGTGTGGGGCTCACCGGGGAGCTGTTTTTT. This encodes CASSLGVGLTGELFF.

V usage is TRBV5-4 and J usage is TRBJ1-1; possibly TRBD1 for D (6 bases). V was pared by 0 bases and J by 0 bases, with 18 bases between. In germline, CDR1 is SGHNT, CDR2 YYREEE (reference sequence). This CDR3 spans 18 amino acids. Here the CDR3 DNA reads TGTGCCAGCAGCTTGGACTTGCGACAGGAGAACATGAACACTGAAGCTTTCTTT. Residues: CASSLDLRQENMNTEAFF.

V gene TRBV4-2 combines with J gene TRBJ1-3; D call uncertain. Germline assignment: CDR1 LGHNA and CDR2 YNFKEQ. The ends were cut back, 7 bases at V and 4 bases at J, with 17 bases in the middle. This CDR3 has 15 residues. CDR3 nucleotides: TGTGCCAGCACCCTCAAGCCCGGAGAGGGAAACACCATATATTTT. It specifies CASTLKPGEGNTIYF.

This clone turned up a few times. The CDR3 bases are TGTGCCAGCAGTTATGCCCCTACCGGAGGGGAGCAGTTCTTC. It translates to CASSYAPTGGEQFF. This chain links TRBV2 with TRBJ2-1; perhaps TRBD2 as D (6 bases). The germline gives CDR1 SNHLY, CDR2 FYNNEI. CDR3 size: 14 residues. Deletions cut 5 bases from V and 10 bases from J, with 18 bases between.

The genes are TRBV10-2 and TRBJ2-7, with a weak D call TRBD2 (5 bases). The V end was cut by 11 bases, the J end by 5 bases, with 16 bases between. CDR1 is WSHSY and CDR2 is SAAADI in the germline V gene. The CDR3 length is 12 residues. CDR3 bases: TGCGCCGCACCGGCGGGCATCGACGAGCAGTACTTC. It is translated as CAAPAGIDEQYF.

In its sample, this clone was seen once. The chain recombines TRBV6-5 with TRBJ1-2, with TRBD1 matching over 7 bases. The CDR3 loop spans 15 amino acids. The germline CDR1 and CDR2 sequences are MNHEY and SVGAGI. V gave up 2 bases and J gave up 4 bases; unmatched junction bases: 7. The CDR3 region is CASSYPQQGSYGYTF. CDR3 sequence (DNA): TGTGCCAGCAGTTACCCCCAACAGGGGAGCTATGGCTACACCTTC.

For the CDR3, the DNA is TGTGCCACTGACCCCGGGACAGGGGGTGAGCAGTACTTC. Translating it yields CATDPGTGGEQYF. This chain connects TRBV19 to TRBJ2-7; TRBD1 aligns across 11 bases. The germline CDR1 and CDR2 sequences are LNHDA and SQIVND (reference sequence). The CDR3 sequence is 13 residues long. The junction had 9 bases not matched to a gene; V was cut back by 10 bases and J by 7 bases.

The V call is TRBV11-2, the J call TRBJ2-4; D gene ambiguous. The CDR3 has 13 amino acids. The germline CDR1 and CDR2 sequences are SGHAT and FQNNGV. V was pared by 2 bases and J by 6 bases, with 8 bases between. The CDR3 spells CASSLTERNIQYF. The CDR3, as DNA: TGTGCCAGCAGCTTAACTGAGCGAAACATTCAGTACTTC.

The CDR3 loop reads CASSQEEAGNTIYF. The CDR3 DNA reads TGTGCCAGCAGCCAAGAGGAGGCTGGAAACACCATATATTTT. This rearrangement joins TRBV3-1 (or the pseudogene TRBV3-2) to TRBJ1-3, with D uncertain. Trimming shortened V by 0 bases and J by 2 bases, and 5 bases separated the two germline ends. The CDR3 runs to 14 residues. Germline assignment: CDR1 LGHDT and CDR2 YNNKEL (reference sequence).

The CDR3, as DNA: TGTGCCTGGAGTGGCGTTTTGTGGGAGGGCTACTATGGCTACACCTTC. Amino acid sequence: CAWSGVLWEGYYGYTF. The rearrangement links TRBV30 to TRBJ1-2; no reliable D call. Germline lookup yields CDR1 GTSNPN and CDR2 SVGIG (reference sequence). V was clipped by 1 base and J by 3 bases, with 18 bases between them. CDR3 size: 16 residues.

The rearrangement uses TRBV28 and TRBJ1-2; tentatively, D is TRBD1 (5 bases). CDR1 and CDR2 (germline): MDHEN, SYDVKM. V was trimmed by 7 bases and J by 2 bases, leaving 5 bases between them. This CDR3 has 11 residues. CDR3 amino acids: CASTGNYGYTF. Here the CDR3 DNA reads TGTGCCAGCACAGGGAACTATGGCTACACCTTC.

CDR3 residues: CASSQGDSALSYTF. The DNA for the CDR3 is TGTGCCAGCAGCCAGGGGGACAGCGCTCTCAGCTACACCTTC. This chain links TRBV4-2 with TRBJ1-2, with 7 bases matching TRBD1. Looked up from germline, CDR1 is LGHNA and CDR2 is YNFKEQ. The J segment lost 9 bases and the V segment lost 3 bases, leaving 10 bases of the junction unmatched. CDR3 length: 14 residues.

This clone has just one count. This chain uses TRBV9 with TRBJ2-1; tentative D call: TRBD2 (7 bases). Trimming took off 3 bases at V and 2 bases at J, with 15 bases between the two ends. The germline V gene encodes CDR1 SGDLS and CDR2 YYNGEE. The CDR3 has 16 residues. In DNA form, the CDR3 reads TGTGCCAGCAGCGCCCTGGGGGGGCAGACCTACAATGAGCAGTTCTTC. Translating gives CASSALGGQTYNEQFF.

The rearrangement uses TRBV28 and TRBJ2-5, with 7 nucleotides matching TRBD2. Germline assignment: CDR1 MDHEN and CDR2 SYDVKM. CDR3 length equals 14 residues. V was pared by 6 bases and J by 3 bases, with 7 bases of the junction left unmatched. The CDR3 reads CASSAGGREETQYF. The CDR3 nucleotides read TGTGCCAGCAGCGCCGGGGGGAGAGAAGAGACCCAGTACTTC.